This TCR beta chain derives from a study of shared clonotypes between healthy human individuals. Study outcomes and limitations: Naive CD4 clonotypes overlapped across several donors at approximately 5.5%.

This CDR3 contains 14 residues. The V end lost 4 bases, the J end lost 7 bases, and 16 bases lay between the germline ends. Germline CDR1 SQVTM, CDR2 ANQGSEA. Note on this clone: Its antigen remains unknown.

Sequenced by immunoSEQ multiplex PCR; TCRdb stores in-frame clones only, minus some. The sample holds 2 million to 3 million clones, roughly 93% seen once. V usage is TRBV29-1 and J usage is TRBJ1-4; D possibly corresponds to TRBD1 (5 bases). The receptor was derived from a man in his late teens or twenties in good health. Some clones in this sample may be carry-over from other donors' samples. The source material was naive CD4+ T cells from PBMCs. Subset specified: CD45RA+ positively selected. CDR3 protein: CSVGLGRGIEKLFF. CDR3 bases: TGCAGCGTTGGCCTGGGAAGGGGAATTGAAAAACTGTTTTTT.